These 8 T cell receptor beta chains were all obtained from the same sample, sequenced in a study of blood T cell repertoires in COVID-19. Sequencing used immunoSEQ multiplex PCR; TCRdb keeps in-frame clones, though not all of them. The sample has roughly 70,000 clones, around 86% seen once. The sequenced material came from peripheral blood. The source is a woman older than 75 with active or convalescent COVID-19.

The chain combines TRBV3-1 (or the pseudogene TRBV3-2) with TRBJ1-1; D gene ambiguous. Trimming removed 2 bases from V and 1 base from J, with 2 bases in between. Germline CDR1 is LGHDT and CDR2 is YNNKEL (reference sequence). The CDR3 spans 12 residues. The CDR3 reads CASSQRNTEAFF. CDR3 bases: TGTGCCAGCAGCCAACGGAACACTGAAGCTTTCTTT.

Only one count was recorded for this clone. This CDR3 reads CASTLRGNPQETQYF. The CDR3 nucleotides are TGCGCCAGCACGCTAAGGGGGAATCCACAAGAGACCCAGTACTTC. The genes are TRBV5-1 and TRBJ2-5; perhaps TRBD1 as D (6 bases). Between the trimmed V and J ends, which lost 6 bases and 2 bases, there was a span of 17 bases. CDR1 SGHRS and CDR2 YFSETQ come from the germline V gene. The length of the CDR3 is 15 residues.

CDR3 in DNA: TGCGCCAGCAGCCAAGAAAGCTCGTTGGTCGGGACAGGGTCAGCCAAAAACATTCAGTACTTC. This codes for CASSQESSLVGTGSAKNIQYF. The rearrangement joins TRBV4-3 to TRBJ2-4; 9 bases fit TRBD1. The CDR3 sequence is 21 residues long. CDR1 is LGHNA and CDR2 is YSLEER in the germline V gene. The J segment lost 0 bases and the V segment lost 0 bases, leaving 15 bases of the junction unmatched.

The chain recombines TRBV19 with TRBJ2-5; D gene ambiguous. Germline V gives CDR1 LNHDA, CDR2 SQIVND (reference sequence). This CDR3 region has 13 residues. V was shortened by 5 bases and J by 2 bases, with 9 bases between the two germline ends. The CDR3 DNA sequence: TGTGCCAGTAGTTCCCTCCTTCAAGAGACCCAGTACTTC. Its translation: CASSSLLQETQYF.

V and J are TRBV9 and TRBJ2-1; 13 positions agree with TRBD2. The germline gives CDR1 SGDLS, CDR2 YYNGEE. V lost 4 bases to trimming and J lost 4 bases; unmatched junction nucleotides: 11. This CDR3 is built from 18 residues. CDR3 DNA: TGTGCCAGCAGCACGGGACTAGCGGGGCTCAACGTATACAATGAGCAGTTCTTC. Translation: CASSTGLAGLNVYNEQFF.

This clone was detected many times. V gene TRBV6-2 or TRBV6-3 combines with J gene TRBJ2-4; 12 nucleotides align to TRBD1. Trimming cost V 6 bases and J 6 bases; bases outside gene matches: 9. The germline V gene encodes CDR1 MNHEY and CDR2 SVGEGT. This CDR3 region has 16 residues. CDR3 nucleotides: TGTGCCAGCAGCCCGACCGGGACAGGGGGCTTAAACATTCAGTACTTC. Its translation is CASSPTGTGGLNIQYF.

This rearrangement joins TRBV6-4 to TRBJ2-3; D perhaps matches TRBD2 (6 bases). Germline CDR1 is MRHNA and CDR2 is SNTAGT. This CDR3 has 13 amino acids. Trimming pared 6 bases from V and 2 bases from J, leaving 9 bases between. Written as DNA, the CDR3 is TGTGCCAGCAGCGGGGGACCCACAGATACGCAGTATTTT. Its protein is CASSGGPTDTQYF.

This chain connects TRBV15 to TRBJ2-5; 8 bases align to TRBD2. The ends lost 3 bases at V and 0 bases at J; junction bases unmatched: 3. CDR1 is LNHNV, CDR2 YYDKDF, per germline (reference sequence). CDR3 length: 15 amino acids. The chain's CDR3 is CATSRGAGDQETQYF. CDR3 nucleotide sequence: TGTGCCACCAGCAGGGGAGCGGGGGACCAAGAGACCCAGTACTTC.